The 19 T cell receptor beta chains presented below share a single source sample, sequenced in a study of metastatic and nonmetastatic thyroid tumors. From the PCR reads, TCRdb re-called clones with MiXCR. The sample carries around 52,000 clones, less than 30% recorded once. None of the patients had undergone any treatment ahead of thyroid surgery. Sequencing was done on a sample of blood. The receptors stem from a female donor with papillary thyroid cancer or a benign thyroid nodule (not recorded which). Some clones in this sample may be carry-over from other donors' samples.

A few counts support this clone. V usage is TRBV6-1 and J usage is TRBJ1-2, with 8 nucleotides matching TRBD1. CDR1 is MNHNS, CDR2 SASEGT, per germline. This CDR3 has 18 residues. V gave up 4 bases and J gave up 4 bases; unmatched junction bases: 17. This CDR3 is CASSAGRGQGAGIYGYTF. CDR3 nucleotide sequence: TGTGCCAGCAGTGCCGGGCGGGGGCAGGGGGCGGGGATCTATGGCTACACCTTC.

V and J are TRBV19 and TRBJ2-3, with unresolved D. Trimming shortened V by 9 bases and J by 0 bases, and 10 bases separated the two germline ends. The CDR3 is 13 amino acids. The germline V gene has CDR1 LNHDA and CDR2 SQIVND (reference sequence). The CDR3 DNA is TGTGCCAGCGGCCCGTGGAGCACAGATACGCAGTATTTT. This encodes CASGPWSTDTQYF. Full variable domain (rest looked up from reference TRBV19 and TRBJ2-3): DGGITQSPKYLFRKEGQNVTLSCEQNLNHDAMYWYRQDPGQGLRLIYYSQIVNDFQKGDIAEGYSVSREKKESFPLTVTSAQKNPTAFYLCASGPWSTDTQYFGPGTRLTVL.

The chain is built from TRBV19 and TRBJ1-2; D is uncertain. Germline CDR1 LNHDA, CDR2 SQIVND (reference sequence). Trimming removed 4 bases from V and 4 bases from J, with 7 bases in between. The CDR3 consists of 12 residues. CDR3 region: CASSTNRYGYTF. Here the CDR3 DNA reads TGTGCCAGTAGTACAAACCGCTATGGCTACACCTTC.

The chain uses TRBV3-1 and TRBJ2-7; D ambiguous. Trimming shortened V by 8 bases and J by 0 bases, and 14 bases separated the two germline ends. This CDR3 is 14 amino acids long. Germline CDR1 LGHDT, CDR2 YNNKEL (reference sequence). The CDR3 DNA sequence: TGTGCCAGCGAGGTCGGAGTTAGCTCCTACGAGCAGTACTTC. Encoded protein: CASEVGVSSYEQYF.

This clone was recorded at least ten times. This sequence joins TRBV20-1 and TRBJ2-5, with D hard to call. CDR1 is DFQATT and CDR2 is SNEGSKA in the germline V gene (reference sequence). Trimming took 6 bases from V and 2 from J, leaving 16 bases between them. This CDR3 region has 14 residues. CDR3 sequence: CSADPGWGQETQYF. The DNA for the CDR3 is TGCAGTGCCGATCCGGGTTGGGGACAAGAGACCCAGTACTTC.

The genes are TRBV6-1 and TRBJ2-2; possible D gene TRBD2, 6 bases. Trimming removed 3 bases at V and 0 bases at J, with 11 bases between. The CDR3 consists of 16 residues. Germline values: CDR1 MNHNS, CDR2 SASEGT. This CDR3 is CASSDSGLANTGELFF. CDR3 bases: TGTGCCAGCAGTGATAGCGGACTCGCGAACACCGGGGAGCTGTTTTTT.

This rearrangement joins TRBV5-1 to TRBJ2-1, with D possibly being TRBD2 (5 bases). Germline V lookup: CDR1 SGHRS, CDR2 YFSETQ. V was shortened by 6 bases and J by 0 bases, with 19 bases between the two germline ends. This CDR3 contains 17 residues. DNA of the CDR3: TGCGCCAGCACCCCATCGGTGCCGGGGAGCTCCTACAATGAGCAGTTCTTC. Its translation: CASTPSVPGSSYNEQFF.

This clone was observed many times. This rearrangement joins TRBV20-1 to TRBJ1-4, with D possibly being TRBD1 (6 bases). Germline lookup yields CDR1 DFQATT and CDR2 SNEGSKA (reference sequence). The CDR3 loop spans 13 amino acids. The V gene lost 3 bases and the J gene lost 5 bases, with 10 bases spanning the gap. The CDR3 nucleotides read TGCAGTGCTAGTAGGCAGGGGAATGAAAAACTGTTTTTT. It is translated as CSASRQGNEKLFF.

This clone was recorded once. A read error may produce the germline difference seen at one junction end. The chain links TRBV20-1 to TRBJ2-7; D not resolved. Germline V CDR1 and CDR2: DFQATT, SNEGSKA (reference sequence). This CDR3 spans 14 amino acids. CDR3 sequence (DNA): TGCAGTGCTCGAGACTTATCTAGCTCCTACGAGCAGTACTTC. Protein product: CSARDLSSSYEQYF.

As concerns this clone: A much bigger clone sits one base away, suggesting this may be a read error. The same CDR3 is also encoded by other DNA sequences in this sample. The gene calls are TRBV11-2 and TRBJ1-3; possible D gene TRBD1, 5 bases. This CDR3 spans 15 amino acids. The germline CDR1 and CDR2 sequences are SGHAT and FQNNGV. The CDR3 loop reads CASSNQGQAGNTIYF. As DNA, the CDR3 is TGTGCTAGCAGCAACCAGGGTCAGGCTGGAAACACCATATATTTT.

The chain uses TRBV27 and TRBJ1-2; D is uncertain. The V gene's germline CDR1 is MNHEY and CDR2 SMNVEV (reference sequence). This CDR3 is built from 13 residues. The V end lost 6 bases, the J end lost 1 base, and 9 bases lay between the germline ends. CDR3 DNA sequence: TGTGCCAGCAGCCTAAACTATAACTATGGCTACACCTTC. It translates to CASSLNYNYGYTF.

The chain combines TRBV5-4 with TRBJ1-2; D not resolved. The CDR3 consists of 14 residues. V was clipped by 4 bases and J by 8 bases, with 18 bases between them. The germline gives CDR1 SGHNT, CDR2 YYREEE (reference sequence). The chain's CDR3 is CASSKEHGGYGYTF. The CDR3 DNA reads as TGTGCCAGCAGCAAGGAACATGGAGGGTACGGCTACACCTTC.

The V call is TRBV27, the J call TRBJ2-7; 7 bases map to TRBD2. CDR3 size: 15 residues. Germline V lookup: CDR1 MNHEY, CDR2 SMNVEV (reference sequence). V dropped 2 bases and J dropped 4; count of bases not matched to a gene: 8. CDR3 in DNA: TGTGCCAGCAGTTTACGGTCTAGCGGATTTTACGAGCAGTACTTC. Encoded protein: CASSLRSSGFYEQYF.

This chain joins TRBV30 and TRBJ2-7; 10 bases match TRBD1. Per germline, CDR1 GTSNPN and CDR2 SVGIG (reference sequence). The length of the CDR3 is 13 residues. With 2 bases clipped from V and 7 bases from J, the junction kept 5 bases outside the gene matches. The CDR3 nucleotides read TGTGCCTGGAGTACGACAGGGGGCCAGGAGCAGTACTTC. This translates into CAWSTTGGQEQYF. Full variable domain (missing parts from reference TRBV30 and TRBJ2-7): SQTIHQWPATLVQPVGSPLSLECTVEGTSNPNLYWYRQAAGRGLQLLFYSVGIGQISSEVPQNLSASRPQDRQFILSSKKLLLSDSGFYLCAWSTTGGQEQYFGPGTRLTVT.

Here the CDR3 reads CASSLSDREGEQYF. The CDR3, as DNA: TGTGCCAGCAGTTTGTCGGACAGGGAAGGCGAGCAGTACTTC. The chain recombines TRBV28 with TRBJ2-7, with 8 bases that match TRBD1. CDR3 length: 14 amino acids. The germline gives CDR1 MDHEN, CDR2 SYDVKM. The junction had 7 bases not matched to a gene; V was cut back by 3 bases and J by 6 bases.

Concerning this clone: Given a much more abundant clone one base away, this may be a read error. V gene TRBV11-1 combines with J gene TRBJ2-2; the D gene could be TRBD1 or TRBD2 (5 bases each). The CDR3 covers 17 residues. The germline gives CDR1 SGHAT, CDR2 FQDESV (reference sequence). The CDR3 loop reads CASSLGRGAPDTVELFF. The CDR3 region has the DNA TGTGCCAGCAGCTTAGGACGAGGGGCGCCGGACACCGTGGAGCTGTTTTTT.

V gene TRBV10-3 combines with J gene TRBJ2-7; D is unresolved. The V gene's germline CDR1 is ENHRY and CDR2 SYGVKD. The CDR3 spans 11 residues. With 4 bases removed from V and 5 bases from J, the gap between germline ends came to 6 bases. CDR3 region: CAISGQDEQYF. The CDR3 DNA follows: TGTGCCATCAGTGGTCAGGACGAGCAGTACTTC.

The chain uses TRBV5-4 and TRBJ1-3; D unclear. Germline V gives CDR1 SGHNT, CDR2 YYREEE (reference sequence). Deletions cut 0 bases from V and 0 bases from J, with 7 bases between. The CDR3 totals 15 residues. In nucleotides, the CDR3 is TGTGCCAGCAGCTTGGCGGGGAACTCTGGAAACACCATATATTTT. It yields the protein CASSLAGNSGNTIYF.

The chain carries TRBV5-1 and TRBJ2-2; 9 nucleotides agree with TRBD2. The CDR3 is made up of 16 amino acids. The V and J ends lost 2 bases and 5 bases, in that order; junction bases with no gene match: 7. Per germline, CDR1 SGHRS and CDR2 YFSETQ. CDR3 sequence (DNA): TGCGCCAGCAGCTTTATAGCGGGAGATGGTACCGGGGAGCTGTTTTTT. Translated: CASSFIAGDGTGELFF.